This T cell receptor (beta chain) was sequenced for a study of shared clonotypes between healthy human individuals (dated by TCRdb to about 2020). The study in broad terms: A few men and a couple of women, aged 18 to 49 years, made up the cohort. For each donor, CD4 naive and CD4 memory were each given three plates, CD8 naive was given two plates, and CD8 memory was given one plate. Blood TCR repertoires of five healthy adults were deeply sequenced to estimate repertoire size and the extent of clonotype sharing between individuals. To increase sequencing depth and limit assay-specific biases, different laboratories used diverse techniques to prepare libraries and sequence TCR repertoires. Each donor's leukapheresis produced roughly between about 0.9 and 9.5 billion PBMCs. The research as a whole found: Sampling was restricted to blood, and TCR repertoires in tissue are likely to differ from TCR repertoires in blood. The small number of donors limited the genetic and exposure-history diversity represented. Compared with non-shared clonotypes, clonotypes shared by all four sorted-subset donors had higher generation probabilities. Across a handful of donors, approximately 5% of naive CD4, 3.5% of naive CD8, around 2.1% of memory CD4, and 0.3% to 0.45% of memory CD8 clonotypes were shared. Rarefaction of sorted-subset datasets indicated incomplete sequencing despite the large sequencing depth. Larger estimated clonotype richness was generally found for naive subsets than for memory subsets. Based on pairwise subsampling, the degree of clonotype sharing among donors was expected to be affected by sequencing depth.

Concerning this clone: Its antigen is unknown. No base-level quality is on record; no much larger clone is a single base apart.

The donors were healthy, HIV-negative adults who had no recently reported acute infections or vaccinations. All donors were Caucasian adults living in Nashville, Tennessee, USA. Magnetic negative selection was used to enrich CD4+ T cells, after which naive cells were positively selected on CD45RA and the negative fraction became the memory subset. After blood collection by leukapheresis, PBMCs were isolated using Ficoll-Histopaque density gradient centrifugation and then cryopreserved in the vapor phase of liquid nitrogen. Purity and quantity of every magnetically sorted T cell population were checked by analytical flow cytometry. Each sorted fraction had its genomic DNA isolated and then quantified by UV absorbance on a Nanodrop 2000c. From cysteine to phenylalanine, the CDR3 is 15 amino acids long. Here the CDR3 DNA is all that survives: 45 bases in frame from base 1. Unmatched junction bases come to 12, with V trimmed by 8 bases and J by 3 bases. CDR1 MNHNS and CDR2 SASEGT were looked up in the germline V gene.

TCR CDR3 regions were amplified from genomic DNA by multiplex PCR using the deep immunoSEQ assay. Genomic DNA extracted from each cell subset was distributed evenly over all wells of several immunoSEQ 96-well plates, and each plate served as one replicate. For sorted subsets, each replicate PCR was loaded with about 0.2 ug genomic DNA, equivalent to approximately 33,000 T cell genomes. The purified libraries were quantified using a Qubit 3.0 fluorometer, sized with a Bioanalyzer 2100, and then quantified again using the KAPA Library Quantification kit. A separate single-read 150-cycle Illumina NextSeq 550 flow cell was used to sequence each immunoSEQ 96-well plate. Under the source paper's analysis protocol: Because only junctional sequences without quality scores were contained in the immunoSEQ output, filtering matching that applied to full-length reads could not be performed. To assign V/J genes and CDR3, sequences were annotated against IMGT germline references using PyIR, a Python wrapper for IgBLAST v1.9. Reads were filtered out if the reads had weak V/J assignments (E-value above 1e-6), no CDR3, stop codons, out-of-frame junctions, or ambiguous translated residues. A V3J clonotype was defined by an identical inferred V gene, J gene, and CDR3 amino acid sequence. Percentage overlap between repertoires was calculated by dividing the number of shared unique clonotypes by the size of the smaller repertoire. Richness of each repertoire was evaluated using RTK rarefaction, the Chao1 estimator, and Recon v2.1 estimates of unobserved clonotypes. For all TCRbeta clonotypes obtained by the gDNA method from a few donors, generation probabilities were computed with OLGA. TCRdb limited this immuneACCESS table to in-frame rearrangements with V and J called. A share of clones is missing; checked studies link under half to unresolved V genes, and the rest is unexplained. Clone size and V and J calls were adopted from that table, with D and trimming inferred from the DNA. Present in this sample are 2 million to 3 million clones, more than 85% of which were seen just once. More than 0.35% of the sample comes from the top ten.

This sequence originates from a young man in good health. Some clones in this sample may be carry-over from other donors' samples. Sequencing was carried out using naive CD4+ T cells from PBMCs. The cell subset or site label, as the study defines it: CD45RA+ positively selected. The chain employs TRBV6-1 and TRBJ1-1, with TRBD1 identical over 7 junction bases. The sequenced DNA: TGTGCCAGCGCCCTACAGGGGCGCCCGGACACTGAAGCTTTCTTT. It codes for CASALQGRPDTEAFF.